The clone carrying this T cell receptor (beta chain) has just a few counts. The antigen remains unidentified. Construction of TCR beta libraries relied on iRepertoire HTBI primers and on Arm-PCR targeting CDR3 regions. TCRdb re-called the multiplex PCR reads through MiXCR, storing one row per CDR3 protein. The table records over 650,000 distinct CDR3 sequences, about 30% of them present only once. The sample is drawn from a study of regulatory T cells in long-lasting Graves disease. Study outcomes and limitations: New patients shared about 880 public clonotypes, fewer than the approximately 3,000 shared by persistent patients. The TCR repertoire of persistent Graves' patients was less diverse than that of newly diagnosed ones.

The sample's time point: persistent/refractory GD, antithyroid drugs over 5 years with positive TRAb. The TCR library was made from RNA extracted from PBMCs. A volume of 7 to 9 milliliters of peripheral blood was collected in EDTA tubes. This CDR3 is built from 14 residues. V lost 2 bases, J lost 0 bases, and 5 bases lay in between. The sample in question was peripheral blood mononuclear cells (PBMCs), obtained when the disease was refractory, from a patient treated with antithyroid drugs. The rearrangement joins TRBV12-3 or TRBV12-4 to TRBJ1-3; D remains ambiguous. This clonotype was sampled from a female donor with Graves disease. The CDR3 sequence is CASSLSRSGNTIYF. CDR3 DNA sequence: TGTGCCAGCAGTTTATCTCGCTCTGGAAACACCATATATTTT.